The rows below give T cell receptor beta chains drawn from one sample of a study of T cells after yellow fever vaccination. TCRdb re-called the 5' RACE reads with MiXCR, one entry per CDR3 protein. The sample consists of about 330,000 distinct CDR3 sequences, roughly 7.5% of them appearing once. Sequencing used PBMCs, obtained 45 days after the first yellow fever vaccination. These receptors came from a man between 18 and 35 years old who received the YFV17D yellow fever vaccine. CDR3s include the opening cysteine and the closing phenylalanine or tryptophan. A D gene is named only where the DNA matches it firmly. Clone sizes are given selectively: once, few, many, or a class where the clone is expanded.

>few|TRBJ2-6|NA|TRBV6-1
TGTGCCAGCAGCCACCGAATACAGGGATCTGGGGCCAACGTCCTGACTTTC
CASSHRIQGSGANVLTF
>few|TRBJ2-5|NA|TRBV7-3
TGTGCCAGCAGCTTATTTGGAGGCTCTGGAGAGACCCAGTACTTC
CASSLFGGSGETQYF
>many|TRBJ1-6|TRBD1|TRBV3-1
TGTGCCAGCAGCCAAGTTTACAGGGGGCGTTCACCCCTCCACTTT
CASSQVYRGRSPLHF
>few|TRBJ2-1|TRBD2|TRBV7-8
TGTGCCAGCAGCTTAGCGCACGGGGGGTCGGTCAATGAGCAGTTCTTC
CASSLAHGGSVNEQFF
>few|TRBJ1-5|NA|TRBV6-2/TRBV6-3
TGTGCCAGTAACCAAGGGAGGGCGTTGCAGCCCCAGCATTTT
CASNQGRALQPQHF
>few|TRBJ1-5|NA|TRBV4-3
TGCGCCAGCAGCCAAGGACAGCCATACGATCAGCCCCAGCATTTT
CASSQGQPYDQPQHF
>NA|TRBJ2-5|NA|TRBV20-1
TGCAGTGCTAGAATTACGGGACGGATCCAAGAGACCCAGTACTTC
CSARITGRIQETQYF
>few|TRBJ1-2|NA|TRBV6-1
TGTGCCAGCAGTCCCGACAGTACCCGGGGCTACACCTTC
CASSPDSTRGYTF
>few|TRBJ2-3|NA|TRBV20-1
TGCAGTGCTATAGCGGAAATCACAGATACGCAGTATTTT
CSAIAEITDTQYF
>NA|TRBJ1-1|TRBD1|TRBV7-9
TGTGCCAGCAGCCCATCGGGGGGGGACAGGAACACTGAAGCTTTCTTT
CASSPSGGDRNTEAFF
>NA|TRBJ1-6|TRBD1|TRBV6-5
TGTGCCAGCAGTTACGTCAGGACAGGGAATTCACCCCTCCACTTT
CASSYVRTGNSPLHF
>NA|TRBJ2-2|NA|TRBV25-1
TGTGCCAGCAGTGAATTCCGCGGACGGATCTTCGGGGAGCTGTTTTTT
CASSEFRGRIFGELFF
>NA|TRBJ2-7|NA|TRBV27
TGTGCCAGCAGTCGGACTGGCAGGTTAAGCTCCTACGAGCAGTACTTC
CASSRTGRLSSYEQYF
>few|TRBJ1-6|NA|TRBV4-1
TGCGCCAGCAGCCTTGAAGGTCGGAGTAATTCACCCCTCCACTTT
CASSLEGRSNSPLHF
>many|TRBJ2-3|NA|TRBV7-2
TGTGCCAGCAGCCCCCAAACCGGGGGCACAGATACGCAGTATTTT
CASSPQTGGTDTQYF
>few|TRBJ2-5|TRBD2|TRBV6-1
TGTGCCAGTTTGACTAGCGGGGCAGAGACCCAGTACTTC
CASLTSGAETQYF
>few|TRBJ2-1|NA|TRBV11-2
TGTGCCAGCAGCTTAGTGTCGACTCCAGAGCAGTTCTTC
CASSLVSTPEQFF
>many|TRBJ1-2|NA|TRBV4-1
TGCGCCAGCAGCCAGAAATGGGGGGATGGCTACACCTTC
CASSQKWGDGYTF
>NA|TRBJ2-5|NA|TRBV20-1
TGCAGTGCTAGAGCGGACTACCAAGAGACCCAGTACTTC
CSARADYQETQYF
>few|TRBJ2-1|TRBD2|TRBV7-3
TGTGCCAGCAGCTTAGGGCTAGCGGGGGGGCAAAATGAGCAGTTCTTC
CASSLGLAGGQNEQFF
>NA|TRBJ2-5|NA|TRBV20-1
TGCAGTGCTATGGGGGGGGCCCGAGAGACCCAGTACTTC
CSAMGGARETQYF
>few|TRBJ2-1|TRBD2|TRBV5-6
TGTGCCAGCAGCTTAGCGGGGGGGAACTACAATGAGCAGTTCTTC
CASSLAGGNYNEQFF
>many|TRBJ2-3|NA|TRBV7-9
TGTGCCAGCAACCCCGGGGACGGGGGCCGGGCAGATACGCAGTATTTT
CASNPGDGGRADTQYF
>NA|TRBJ1-2|TRBD1|TRBV9
TGTGCCAGCAGCGAGGGACAGGGGCGTCCGAACTATGGCTACACCTTC
CASSEGQGRPNYGYTF
>NA|TRBJ1-5|NA|TRBV20-1
TGCAGTGCTCACGAGGGGACGCCGAATCAGCCCCGGCATTTT
CSAHEGTPNQPRHF
>few|TRBJ2-7|NA|TRBV6-5
TGTGCCAGCAGTTTTTCCGGGACTTTGCAGTACTTC
CASSFSGTLQYF
>many|TRBJ2-3|NA|TRBV25-1
TGTGCCAGCAGTGAATCAAACGAAGATACGCAGTATTTT
CASSESNEDTQYF
>few|TRBJ1-1|NA|TRBV27
TGTGCCAGCAGTTTATCACAGGGTTACACTGAAGCTTTCTTT
CASSLSQGYTEAFF
>NA|TRBJ2-3|TRBD2|TRBV20-1
TGCAGTGCTAGTCCCAGCGGGGGGACTAGAGATACGCAGTATTTT
CSASPSGGTRDTQYF
>NA|TRBJ1-5|TRBD1|TRBV20-1
TGCAGTGCTACCGGGACAGGGAGTAGCAATCAGCCCCAGCATTTT
CSATGTGSSNQPQHF
>NA|TRBJ2-7|NA|TRBV18
TGTGCCAGCTCACCACCCGGGACGGGATCCTACGAGCAGTACTTC
CASSPPGTGSYEQYF
>NA|TRBJ1-4|NA|TRBV4-1
TGCGCCAGCAGCCAAATGGGCGACGGAGAAAAACTGTTTTTT
CASSQMGDGEKLFF
>few|TRBJ2-3|NA|TRBV5-1
TGCGCCAGCAGCTTGTCTTTCGGGGATACGCAGTATTTT
CASSLSFGDTQYF
>NA|TRBJ2-7|NA|TRBV15
TGTGCCACCAGCAGAGGGGCCGACAGCTCCTACGAGCAGTACTTC
CATSRGADSSYEQYF